The clone carrying this TCR beta chain showed up many times. Its antigen is currently unknown. V was cut by 8 bases and J by 4 bases, with 16 bases left in between. The CDR3 length is 14 residues. CDR1 is SGHVS and CDR2 is FNYEAQ in the germline V gene. This sample is drawn from a study of early T cells in non-severe SARS-CoV-2 infection. A single record per CDR3 protein comes from TCRdb applying MiXCR to the 5' RACE reads. The profile shows about 30,000 distinct CDR3 sequences, 5.8% of them singletons. Whole-study results and caveats: Reliance on VDJdb matching favored anti-spike CD8 responses; private and CD4 specificities were missed.

The sequenced material came from whole blood. The source of this sequence is an adult who was a healthcare worker with PCR-confirmed SARS-CoV-2 infection or an uninfected control (not recorded which). The chain links TRBV7-6 to TRBJ2-3; D is possibly TRBD2 (7 bases). In nucleotides, the CDR3 is TGTGCCAGCCAAGGGGGGGAATTTGCAGATACGCAGTATTTT. Translation: CASQGGEFADTQYF. Complete variable domain (other parts from reference TRBV7-6 and TRBJ2-3): GAGVSQSPRYKVTKRGQDVALRCDPISGHVSLYWYRQALGQGPEFLTYFNYEAQQDKSGLPNDRFSAERPEGSISTLTIQRTEQRDSAMYRCASQGGEFADTQYFGPGTRLTVL.